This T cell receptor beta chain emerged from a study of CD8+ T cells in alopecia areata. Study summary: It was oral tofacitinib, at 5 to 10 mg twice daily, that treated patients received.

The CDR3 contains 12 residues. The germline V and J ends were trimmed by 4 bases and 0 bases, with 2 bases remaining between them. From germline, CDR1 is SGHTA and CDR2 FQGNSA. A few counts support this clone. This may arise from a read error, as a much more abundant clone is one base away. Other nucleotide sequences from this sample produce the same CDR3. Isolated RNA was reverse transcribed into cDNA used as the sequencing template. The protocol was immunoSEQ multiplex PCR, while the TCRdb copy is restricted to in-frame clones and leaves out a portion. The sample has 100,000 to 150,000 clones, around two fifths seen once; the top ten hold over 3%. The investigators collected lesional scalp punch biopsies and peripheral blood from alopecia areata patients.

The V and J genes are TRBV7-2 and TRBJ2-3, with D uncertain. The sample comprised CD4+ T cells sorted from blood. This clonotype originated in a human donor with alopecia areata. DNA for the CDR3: TGTGCCAGCAGCTCGAGCACAGATACGCAGTATTTT. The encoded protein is CASSSSTDTQYF.